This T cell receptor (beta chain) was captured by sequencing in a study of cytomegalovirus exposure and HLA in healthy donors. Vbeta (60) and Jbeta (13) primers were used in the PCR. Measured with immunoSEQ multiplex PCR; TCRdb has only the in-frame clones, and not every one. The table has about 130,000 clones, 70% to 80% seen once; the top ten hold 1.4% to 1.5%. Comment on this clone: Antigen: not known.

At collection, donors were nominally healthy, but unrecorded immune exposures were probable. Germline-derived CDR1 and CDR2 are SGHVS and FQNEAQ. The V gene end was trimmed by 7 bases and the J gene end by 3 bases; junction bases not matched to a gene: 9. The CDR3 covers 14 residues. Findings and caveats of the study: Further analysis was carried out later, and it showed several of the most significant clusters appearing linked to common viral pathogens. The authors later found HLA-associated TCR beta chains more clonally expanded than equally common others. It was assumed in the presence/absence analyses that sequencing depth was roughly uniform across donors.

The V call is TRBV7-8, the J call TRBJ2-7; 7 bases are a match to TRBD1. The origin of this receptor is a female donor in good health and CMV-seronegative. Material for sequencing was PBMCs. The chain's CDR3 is CASTFLGTDYEQYF. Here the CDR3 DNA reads TGTGCCAGCACCTTCCTGGGGACAGACTACGAGCAGTACTTC.